This T cell receptor (beta chain) stems from a study of blood T cell repertoires in COVID-19. For the study at large: Specimens from acute and convalescent COVID-19 originated in the United States, Italy and Spain. Sources were T cells, B-cell-depleted T cells, or PBMCs; the material itself was cDNA or gDNA.

Sequenced by immunoSEQ multiplex PCR; TCRdb stores in-frame clones only, minus some. The table records some 700,000 clones, 75% to 90% of them present only once. Looked up from germline, CDR1 is MNHEY and CDR2 is SVGAGI. The CDR3 consists of 13 residues. The ends were cut back, 2 bases at V and 0 bases at J, with 4 bases in the middle. A remark on this clone: This specimen includes other DNA sequences encoding the same CDR3.

Sequenced sample: peripheral blood. The chain uses TRBV6-5 and TRBJ1-2; D not certain. The sequence came from a woman aged 18-29 years with acute or convalescent COVID-19. The CDR3 DNA reads as TGTGCCAGCAGTTACCGAGCTAACTATGGCTACACCTTC. Translated, it gives CASSYRANYGYTF.